This T cell receptor beta chain was sequenced in a study of radiotherapy plus CTLA-4 blockade in lung cancer (dated by TCRdb to the late 2010s). In terms of the full investigation: Among the enrolled patients, 18% had an objective response, and about 30% reached disease control.

In this study, focal radiation therapy paired with CTLA-4 blockade (ipilimumab) was tested in patients who had chemo-refractory metastatic non-small-cell lung cancer. On the study overall, not on this receptor specifically: After treatment with radiotherapy and ipilimumab, TCR clones that originated in tumors expanded in peripheral blood. The strongest predictors of response were reported to be early dynamic shifts in blood T cell clones along with a rise in serum interferon-beta following radiation.

This clone was counted only a few times. It has no known antigen specificity. The record has no base qualities; no much larger clone is one base away. Libraries were built with the immunoSEQ multiplex PCR assay. Drawn from immuneACCESS, this table holds only the in-frame rearrangements with V and J called that TCRdb kept. Clones are partly lost; checked studies trace under half to an unresolved V gene and leave the rest unexplained. The sample profile shows 65,000 to 85,000 clones; around 74% of them were found once. The ten largest clones take up roughly a tenth of the sample. CDR1 is given as GTSNPN and CDR2 as SVGIG, both from the germline V gene (reference sequence). Between the V and J ends, shortened by 2 bases and 1 base respectively, the junction contains 6 bases. Including the terminal cysteine and phenylalanine, the CDR3 comprises 13 residues. Just the 39-base CDR3 DNA is kept, in frame starting at base 1.

Material: peripheral blood, obtained from a patient treated with radiotherapy plus ipilimumab. This sequence originates from a human donor with non-small cell lung cancer whose response to radiotherapy plus ipilimumab could not be evaluated. The rearranged segments are TRBV30 and TRBJ2-1; no D gene can be assigned with confidence. The CDR3 protein: CAWSKSSYNEQFF. The nucleotide sequence is TGTGCCTGGAGTAAGAGTTCCTACAATGAGCAGTTCTTC. With the rest looked up from the reference TRBV30 and TRBJ2-1 genes rather than sequenced, the full variable domain is SQTIHQWPATLVQPVGSPLSLECTVEGTSNPNLYWYRQAAGRGLQLLFYSVGIGQISSEVPQNLSASRPQDRQFILSSKKLLLSDSGFYLCAWSKSSYNEQFFGPGTRLTVL.